This TCR beta chain stems from a study of blood T cell repertoires in COVID-19. Study background: Material from acute and convalescent COVID-19 was sourced from the United States, Italy and Spain.

Seattle researchers signed up patients amid active infection and tracked them longitudinally. In the authors' methods: Quantification of nucleated cells was approximated via reference gene primer amplification. Profiled with immunoSEQ multiplex PCR; TCRdb holds only in-frame clones, not every one. That table furnishes V, J and clone size, whereas the DNA furnished D and trimming. The data show about 160,000 clones, less than 85% seen once. Trimming shortened V by 8 bases and J by 2 bases, and 13 bases separated the two germline ends. The CDR3 length is 14 residues. Germline CDR1 reads MDHEN; CDR2 reads SYDVKM.

The sequenced material came from peripheral blood. The rearrangement links TRBV28 to TRBJ1-5; D gene unclear. This receptor was taken from a woman in her fifties or sixties with COVID-19, enrolled during active disease. The CDR3 here is CASHSGYGNQPQHF. The DNA of the CDR3 is TGTGCCAGCCATTCCGGTTACGGCAATCAGCCCCAGCATTTT.